The T cell receptor beta chain under discussion was sequenced for a study of identical twins. Study-level points and caveats: Partly confounded zero-insertion analyses could result from invariant MAIT and iNKT cells. Among out-of-frame alpha sequences shared by twins, low generation probability occurred in excess. There were fewer insertions in abundant cord blood beta clonotypes, but memory repertoires showed no such pattern.

The ends were cut back, 6 bases at V and 3 bases at J, with 3 bases in the middle. Germline assignment: CDR1 DFQATT and CDR2 SNEGSKA (reference sequence). The CDR3 runs to 10 residues. This clonotype was seen at least ten times. Its antigen is unknown. A universal primer site was incorporated via template switching, and the cDNA contained unique molecular identifiers. Using its own MiXCR run on the 5' RACE reads, TCRdb lists one record per CDR3 protein. The repertoire holds roughly 1.6 million distinct CDR3 sequences, with 32% as singletons. The sample consisted of cord blood. The chain links TRBV20-1 to TRBJ2-1; no definite D call. The TCR was taken from a newborn girl in good health. The CDR3 nucleotides read TGCAGTGCCGGCTACAATGAGCAGTTCTTC. This gives the protein CSAGYNEQFF.